This TCR beta chain stems from a study of patients and donors after allogeneic stem cell transplantation. TCRdb redid the calling of the RT-PCR reads with MiXCR, one entry per CDR3 protein. The sample has roughly 250,000 distinct CDR3 sequences, 11% to 15% seen once. Trimming cost V 0 bases and J 0 bases, with 12 bases left between them. Per germline, CDR1 MGHRA and CDR2 YSYEKL. The CDR3 runs 17 residues. Specimen: blood, either unsorted or a sorted T cell fraction (not recorded which). V is TRBV4-1 and J is TRBJ2-1; no reliable D call. The clonotype was recovered from a human donor who was either an allogeneic HSCT recipient or a stem cell or donor lymphocyte infusion donor (not recorded which). It is not recorded whose cells these are; they may come from a transplant donor. The CDR3 DNA sequence: TGCGCCAGCAGCCAAGATGCAGCGTCGGGCTCCTACAATGAGCAGTTCTTC. Translation gives CASSQDAASGSYNEQFF.